The 10 T cell receptor beta chains given below trace back to one sample, sequenced in a study of T cells in tuberculosis. Measured with immunoSEQ multiplex PCR; TCRdb has only the in-frame clones, and not every one. In the table there are 30,000 to 40,000 clones, 94% of which are singletons. Time point given: new active TB diagnosis, blood taken before or within 7 days of starting treatment. This specimen consisted of PBMCs, obtained at tuberculosis diagnosis. These receptors were obtained from an adult with tuberculosis.

The chain recombines TRBV27 with TRBJ1-5; 12 bases match TRBD1. The germline V gene encodes CDR1 MNHEY and CDR2 SMNVEV (reference sequence). This CDR3 spans 17 amino acids. J gave up 3 bases and V 4 bases, and 7 bases lay outside the gene matches. CDR3 in amino acids: CASSSRDRGLDNQPQHF. The DNA of the CDR3 is TGTGCCAGCAGTTCCCGGGACAGGGGGCTAGACAATCAGCCCCAGCATTTT.

The rearrangement uses TRBV5-1 and TRBJ1-2; D possibly corresponds to TRBD1 (5 bases). Germline V gene sequence: CDR1 SGHRS, CDR2 YFSETQ. The CDR3 is 13 amino acids. Trimming stripped 0 bases from V and 7 bases from J, with 10 bases between. CDR3 nucleotide sequence: TGCGCCAGCAGCTTGGAAGGACAAGCTGGCTACACCTTC. Its protein product is CASSLEGQAGYTF.

This CDR3 is CASSSLQGLGQPQHF. As DNA, the CDR3 is TGTGCCAGCAGCTCACTGCAGGGGCTAGGACAGCCCCAGCATTTT. V usage is TRBV11-2 and J usage is TRBJ1-5; D might be TRBD1 (6 bases). This CDR3 contains 15 residues. CDR1 SGHAT and CDR2 FQNNGV come from the germline V gene. V was clipped by 4 bases and J by 7 bases, with 17 bases between them.

As for this clone: A junction end diverges from the germline sequence, so it may reflect a read error. V is TRBV2 and J is TRBJ2-4; tentatively, D is TRBD2 (6 bases). This CDR3 region has 12 residues. The V gene's germline CDR1 is SNHLY and CDR2 FYNNEI. The CDR3 sequence is CASRLAQNIQYF. In DNA form, the CDR3 reads TGTGCCAGCAGACTAGCCCAAAACATTCAGTACTTC.

The gene calls are TRBV15 and TRBJ2-5; D uncertain. Between the trimmed V and J ends, which lost 1 base and 4 bases, there was a span of 7 bases. CDR3 length: 13 residues. Germline-derived CDR1 and CDR2 are LNHNV and YYDKDF (reference sequence). The CDR3 DNA follows: TGTGCCACCAGCAGAGGCCGGGTAGAGACCCAGTACTTC. It specifies CATSRGRVETQYF.

The sample holds one count of this clone. The chain carries TRBV28 and TRBJ1-4, with D possibly being TRBD1 (5 bases). CDR1 and CDR2 (germline): MDHEN, SYDVKM. The V and J ends lost 2 bases and 8 bases respectively, with 27 bases between them. The CDR3 extends over 19 amino acids. The CDR3 loop reads CASSLRDLTQPGRGEKLFF. For the CDR3, the DNA is TGTGCCAGCAGTTTACGTGACCTGACACAACCTGGTAGGGGCGAAAAACTGTTTTTT.

The chain uses TRBV6-1 and TRBJ2-7, with D hard to call. This CDR3 region has 13 residues. Germline V lookup: CDR1 MNHNS, CDR2 SASEGT. Deletions cut 6 bases from V and 0 bases from J, with 9 bases between. The CDR3 here is CASRAGSSYEQYF. CDR3 nucleotide sequence: TGTGCCAGCAGGGCAGGTAGCTCCTACGAGCAGTACTTC.

The genes are TRBV27 and TRBJ1-2; 7 positions match TRBD1. Germline loops: CDR1 MNHEY, CDR2 SMNVEV (reference sequence). The V and J ends lost 5 bases and 4 bases, in that order; junction bases with no gene match: 10. This CDR3 spans 15 amino acids. CDR3 DNA sequence: TGTGCCAGCAGTAATCCCGGGACAGCCATCTATGGCTACACCTTC. It codes for CASSNPGTAIYGYTF.

A single count supports this clone. The rearrangement links TRBV27 to TRBJ2-1; 9 bases map to TRBD2. The CDR3 extends over 15 amino acids. CDR1 is MNHEY, CDR2 SMNVEV, per germline (reference sequence). J gave up 4 bases and V 8 bases, and 9 bases lay outside the gene matches. The CDR3 bases are TGTGCCAGCGACAGGGCGGGGGGGCCGTACAATGAGCAGTTCTTC. Translating it yields CASDRAGGPYNEQFF.

The gene calls are TRBV27 and TRBJ1-1; TRBD1 matches at 7 bases. CDR3 length: 14 amino acids. The V gene end was trimmed by 4 bases and the J gene end by 1 base; junction bases not matched to a gene: 3. Looked up from germline, CDR1 is MNHEY and CDR2 is SMNVEV (reference sequence). The CDR3 region has the DNA TGTGCCAGCAGTTCGGGGACAGCGAACACTGAAGCTTTCTTT. Amino acid sequence: CASSSGTANTEAFF.